This T cell receptor (beta chain) was recovered during a study of T-cell reconstitution after alpha-beta-depleted transplantation in children. Study conclusions and caveats: Several hundred expanded graft clones reportedly gave rise to the alpha-beta T cells present about two months after transplant. Surviving recipient cells, namely T cells and thymic progenitors, were the source of high day-60 TCRbeta diversity in some patients.

This clonotype was recorded a few times. Its antigen is currently unknown. Unique molecular identifiers were incorporated during preparation of the TCRbeta library. Using its own MiXCR run on the PCR reads, TCRdb lists one record per CDR3 protein. The table has some 460,000 distinct CDR3 sequences, around 15% seen once. The junction had 12 bases not matched to a gene; V was cut back by 7 bases and J by 8 bases. The CDR3 consists of 16 residues. The sequence came from a boy under three years old who had a stem cell transplant for Wiskott-Aldrich syndrome, so the T cells may come from the graft donor. The starting material was PBMCs, mostly from graft donor cells, obtained 360 days after TCRalphabeta/CD19-depleted stem cell transplant. This chain joins TRBV12-3 or TRBV12-4 and TRBJ2-1; the match to TRBD2 covers 12 bases. The CDR3 protein is CASNPSGPSGRDEQFF. The CDR3 DNA sequence: TGTGCCAGCAACCCATCCGGTCCTAGCGGGAGGGATGAGCAGTTCTTC.